A single sample gave rise to the 22 T cell receptor beta chains below, sequenced in a study of blood T cell repertoires in COVID-19. Profiled with immunoSEQ multiplex PCR; TCRdb holds only in-frame clones, not every one. The table has about 23,000 clones, around 94% seen once. Sample: peripheral blood. These receptor sequences come from a woman between 45 and 60 years old with active COVID-19.

The chain carries TRBV11-2 and TRBJ2-5, with 8 bases that match TRBD2. The germline V gene has CDR1 SGHAT and CDR2 FQNNGV. After removal of 3 bases from V and 8 bases from J, the junction contained 8 bases not matched to a gene. This CDR3 has 14 amino acids. The CDR3 is CASSLLSGGETQYF. DNA of the CDR3: TGTGCCAGCAGCTTGCTATCGGGAGGGGAAACCCAGTACTTC.

This sequence joins TRBV5-6 and TRBJ2-3; 10 nucleotides agree with TRBD1. V trimming: 2 bases; J trimming: 4 bases; junction bases outside the gene matches: 1. Looked up from germline, CDR1 is SGHDT and CDR2 is YYEEEE. The length of the CDR3 is 14 residues. CDR3 nucleotide sequence: TGTGCCAGCAGCTTCGGGACAGGGGCAGATACGCAGTATTTT. This gives the protein CASSFGTGADTQYF. Full variable domain (remainder filled in from reference TRBV5-6 and TRBJ2-3): DAGVTQSPTHLIKTRGQQVTLRCSPKSGHDTVSWYQQALGQGPQFIFQYYEEEERQRGNFPDRFSGHQFPNYSSELNVNALLLGDSALYLCASSFGTGADTQYFGPGTRLTVL.

V is TRBV7-9 and J is TRBJ1-6; D is uncertain. CDR1 is SEHNR and CDR2 is FQNEAQ in the germline V gene (reference sequence). This CDR3 is built from 15 residues. V gave up 5 bases and J gave up 6 bases, with 14 bases separating them. CDR3 sequence: CASSPQAAVNSPLHF. The CDR3 DNA reads TGTGCCAGCAGCCCCCAAGCGGCTGTTAATTCACCCCTCCACTTT.

The chain joins TRBV11-2 to TRBJ2-7; TRBD1 matches 10 bases. CDR3 length: 14 residues. Germline CDR1 and CDR2: SGHAT and FQNNGV. V was clipped by 7 bases and J by 6 bases; unmatched bases: 9. The CDR3 nucleotides are TGTGCCAGCACGGCCGGGACAGGGGATGTCGAGCAGTACTTC. Amino acid sequence: CASTAGTGDVEQYF.

V gene TRBV28 combines with J gene TRBJ1-1; 7 positions agree with TRBD1. The trim removed 6 bases at V and 2 bases at J, leaving 6 bases unmatched. CDR3 length: 14 residues. The germline CDR1 and CDR2 sequences are MDHEN and SYDVKM. The CDR3 DNA sequence: TGTGCCAGCAGGGTCAGGGGGTTTAACACTGAAGCTTTCTTT. This codes for CASRVRGFNTEAFF.

The chain links TRBV7-9 to TRBJ2-7, with D possibly matching TRBD2 (6 bases). The CDR3 consists of 17 residues. CDR1 and CDR2 (germline): SEHNR, FQNEAQ (reference sequence). Trimming shortened V by 4 bases and J by 2 bases, and 21 bases separated the two germline ends. CDR3 loop: CASSSSHSASVAYEQYF. CDR3 coding DNA: TGTGCCAGCAGCTCAAGCCACTCGGCTAGCGTTGCCTACGAGCAGTACTTC.

This sequence joins TRBV6-6 and TRBJ2-2; no clear D. The CDR3 consists of 15 residues. Germline V CDR1 and CDR2: MNHNY, SVGAGI (reference sequence). V lost 2 bases to trimming and J lost 8 bases, with 15 bases between them. CDR3 nucleotide sequence: TGTGCCAGCAGTTACCCCCCTAGTTCTCCGGGGGAGCTGTTTTTT. Translated, it gives CASSYPPSSPGELFF.

This sequence joins TRBV13 and TRBJ1-1; unclear D gene. CDR3 length: 13 residues. Germline CDR1 and CDR2: PRHDT and FYEKMQ (reference sequence). Trimming stripped 3 bases from V and 1 base from J, with 6 bases between. CDR3 loop: CASSLNRNTEAFF. CDR3 nucleotide sequence: TGTGCCAGCAGCTTGAACAGGAACACTGAAGCTTTCTTT.

The V gene is TRBV5-6, the J gene TRBJ2-1; 9 positions agree with TRBD2. The CDR3 covers 15 residues. CDR1 and CDR2 (germline): SGHDT, YYEEEE. V shed 0 bases and J 7 bases; nucleotides not matched to a gene: 5. CDR3 loop: CASSLGLAGRNEQFF. DNA of the CDR3: TGTGCCAGCAGCTTGGGTCTAGCGGGGAGGAATGAGCAGTTCTTC.

This rearrangement joins TRBV5-5 to TRBJ1-3; D is uncertain. The CDR3 length is 14 residues. Trimming pared 0 bases from V and 2 bases from J, leaving 6 bases between. CDR1 and CDR2 from the germline V gene are SGHKS and YYEKEE (reference sequence). This CDR3 is CASSLDQAGNTIYF. As DNA, the CDR3 is TGTGCCAGCAGCTTGGACCAGGCTGGAAACACCATATATTTT.

The rearrangement uses TRBV2 and TRBJ1-5; tentative D call: TRBD1 (5 bases). The V end lost 3 bases, the J end lost 4 bases, and 7 bases lay between the germline ends. CDR1 and CDR2 from the germline V gene are SNHLY and FYNNEI. The CDR3 covers 13 residues. CDR3 sequence reads: CASSDDSNQPQHF. The CDR3 DNA sequence: TGTGCCAGCAGTGACGACAGTAATCAGCCCCAGCATTTT.

The J gene is TRBJ1-5, the V gene TRBV3-1 (or the pseudogene TRBV3-2); a possible D gene is TRBD1 (6 bases). CDR3 length: 18 residues. Germline CDR1 is LGHDT and CDR2 is YNNKEL (reference sequence). The V end was cut by 3 bases, the J end by 7 bases, with 25 bases between. CDR3 sequence (DNA): TGTGCCAGCAGCCATTCCCTATGGACAGTGGCGGGGGTGCAGCCCCAGCATTTT. Translating it yields CASSHSLWTVAGVQPQHF.

The V call is TRBV21-1, the J call TRBJ2-7; the table's D call of TRBD1 was not tested on the DNA. TRBV21-1 is given as a pseudogene. The CDR3 is 14 amino acids. This CDR3 reads CASSKRAVLFDSYF. Here the CDR3 DNA reads TGTGCCAGCAGCAAACGGGCAGTGTTGTTCGACAGTTACTTC.

The chain has TRBV23-1 and TRBJ2-7, with D possibly TRBD1 on 6 matching bases. TRBV23-1 belongs to the ORF category, with a function that is uncertain. Deletions cut 6 bases from V and 7 bases from J, with 16 bases between. This CDR3 contains 13 residues. CDR3 residues: CASSPGHPYEQYF. As DNA, the CDR3 is TGCGCCAGCAGCCCGGGACACCCGTATGAGCAGTACTTC.

The chain combines TRBV24-1 with TRBJ2-3, with 7 nucleotides matching TRBD2. Germline CDR1 and CDR2: KGHDR and SFDVKD. The CDR3 has 15 residues. The V and J ends lost 4 bases and 14 bases, in that order; junction bases with no gene match: 17. The DNA of the CDR3 is TGTGCCACCAGTGAGTCGGGAGGACCCACATTAAGGTCGTATTTT. Its translation: CATSESGGPTLRSYF.

The chain is built from TRBV27 and TRBJ2-3, with 10 nucleotides matching TRBD2. The CDR3 contains 19 residues. Trimming at V came to 5 bases and at J to 2 bases, leaving 16 bases not matched to a gene. CDR1 and CDR2 from the germline V gene are MNHEY and SMNVEV (reference sequence). The chain's CDR3 is CASSPEVAGGGWDTDTQYF. The CDR3 region has the DNA TGTGCCAGCAGTCCCGAGGTAGCGGGAGGAGGTTGGGACACAGATACGCAGTATTTT.

The chain uses TRBV24-1 and TRBJ2-2; no firm D call. This CDR3 has 13 amino acids. Trimming left V 5 bases short and J 4 bases short, with 7 bases between. Germline assignment: CDR1 KGHDR and CDR2 SFDVKD. CDR3 nucleotide sequence: TGTGCCACCAGTGGCATAGTCACCGGGGAGCTGTTTTTT. Translating gives CATSGIVTGELFF.

The chain joins TRBV5-1 to TRBJ2-5; a weak D match, TRBD2 (5 bases). Trimming shortened V by 0 bases and J by 7 bases, and 10 bases separated the two germline ends. Germline V gives CDR1 SGHRS, CDR2 YFSETQ. CDR3 length: 13 residues. The CDR3 reads CASSLAGRGTQYF. CDR3 coding DNA: TGCGCCAGCAGCTTGGCCGGCCGGGGGACCCAGTACTTC.

This chain uses TRBV9 with TRBJ1-3; possibly TRBD1 for D (5 bases). The V end was cut by 0 bases, the J end by 0 bases, with 10 bases between. The germline CDR1 and CDR2 sequences are SGDLS and YYNGEE. This CDR3 is built from 16 residues. The CDR3 reads CASSVAWGGSGNTIYF. The CDR3 DNA sequence: TGTGCCAGCAGCGTAGCTTGGGGGGGCTCTGGAAACACCATATATTTT.

This sequence joins TRBV6-5 and TRBJ2-5; tentative D call: TRBD1 (6 bases). Trimming removed 7 bases at V and 5 bases at J, with 11 bases between. The CDR3 runs to 12 residues. Germline V lookup: CDR1 MNHEY, CDR2 SVGAGI. The CDR3 region has the DNA TGTGCCAGCAAGGGGGTCTGGGAGACCCAGTACTTC. Its translation: CASKGVWETQYF.

The chain recombines TRBV19 with TRBJ2-3; 10 positions match TRBD2. The V and J ends lost 4 bases and 4 bases, in that order; junction bases with no gene match: 14. This CDR3 has 18 residues. CDR1 is LNHDA and CDR2 is SQIVND in the germline V gene (reference sequence). Here the CDR3 DNA reads TGTGCCAGTAGTACGGGACTAGCGAGTCCTACCCGGCCAGATACGCAGTATTTT. Protein: CASSTGLASPTRPDTQYF.

Here the CDR3 DNA reads TGTGCCAGCAGTTACTCTCGACAGGGAATCTATGGCTACACCTTC. Its protein is CASSYSRQGIYGYTF. The chain joins TRBV6-5 to TRBJ1-2; 7 nucleotides line up with TRBD1. Germline trimming cut 0 bases from V and 4 bases from J; bases unmatched to any gene: 5. Germline CDR1 and CDR2: MNHEY and SVGAGI. The CDR3 contains 15 residues.